In this sample, the clone carrying this TCR beta chain turned up many times. The sample comes from a study of human T cells and chemical hapten exposure. The overall study: Doses of diphenylcyclopropenone went to the patients' scalps weekly throughout the approximately 25-week study. Alopecia areata, totalis or universalis affected patients, mainly female.

Stated time point: patch test 1, 2 weeks after DPC sensitization. The treatment denotes: therapeutic diphenylcyclopropenone sensitization with weekly scalp DPC. In the authors' workflow: Per-sample TCR counts ranged from 23,224 to 690,600, median about 98,000. TCRdb passed the RACE reads through MiXCR, listing each CDR3 protein once. The V and J calls here are based on TCRdb, not the publication. The repertoire includes about 380,000 distinct CDR3 sequences, 4.8% of them detected once, and approximately 2.5% sits in the top ten. Germline CDR1 SGDLS, CDR2 YYNGEE. V lost 3 bases and J lost 0; bases outside the gene matches: 11. This CDR3 has 17 amino acids.

This chain connects TRBV9 to TRBJ2-7; TRBD2 agrees at 8 bases. The specimen comprised whole blood, sampled in connection with sensitization to the hapten diphenylcyclopropenone (DPC). The receptor's source is a woman aged 50 to 65 with alopecia areata. Some clones in this sample may be carry-over from other donors' samples. CDR3 sequence (DNA): TGTGCCAGCAGCGCCGGCCGGGAGGGAGACGGCTCCTACGAGCAGTACTTC. This encodes CASSAGREGDGSYEQYF.